This T cell receptor beta chain was sequenced during a study of identical twins. Study-wide points: Without tracking the same donors, conclusions rested on cross-sectional statistical analysis.

Donors uniformly comprised healthy Caucasians. In the case of this clonotype: Its antigen is not known.

MiXCR was run by TCRdb on the 5' RACE reads, yielding one entry per CDR3 protein. Of roughly 1,500,000 distinct CDR3 sequences listed, less than 40% are singletons. The specimen sequenced was cord blood. The clonotype was recovered from a newborn girl in good health.

CDR3 in DNA: TGTGCCAGCAGTGAATCTAGTGTTAGCATTCAGTACTTC. This sequence encodes CASSESSVSIQYF. The chain is built from TRBV25-1 and TRBJ2-4; no clear D gene. Trimming removed 1 base from V and 9 bases from J, with 10 bases in between. This CDR3 is 13 amino acids long. Germline V gene lookup returns CDR1 MGHDK and CDR2 SYGVNS.